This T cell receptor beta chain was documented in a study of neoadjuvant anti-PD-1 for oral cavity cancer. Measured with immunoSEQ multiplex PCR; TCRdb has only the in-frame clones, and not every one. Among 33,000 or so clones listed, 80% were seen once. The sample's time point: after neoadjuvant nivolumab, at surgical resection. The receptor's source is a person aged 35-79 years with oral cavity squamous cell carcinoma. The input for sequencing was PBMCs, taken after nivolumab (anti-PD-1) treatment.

CDR3 residues: CASSHGGQGTGANVLTF. DNA of the CDR3: TGCGCCAGCAGTCATGGGGGACAGGGCACCGGGGCCAACGTCCTGACTTTC. The genes are TRBV23-1 and TRBJ2-6, with 9 bases aligning to TRBD1. TRBV23-1 falls under the ORF class, with uncertain function. After removal of 3 bases from V and 4 bases from J, the junction contained 7 bases not matched to a gene. The CDR3 extends over 17 amino acids.